The 13 T cell receptor beta chains listed next were all sequenced from one sample in a study of T cell responses to AZD1222 COVID-19 vaccine. TCRdb's copy holds only in-frame clones and misses some; the assay was immunoSEQ multiplex PCR. The repertoire consists of about 90,000 clones, with 75% to 90% occurring once and the leading ten covering approximately 5%. The input for sequencing was peripheral blood, taken 28 days after the second AZD1222 dose. Source of these receptors: an adult who received the AZD1222 COVID-19 vaccine.

This chain connects TRBV7-2 to TRBJ1-4, with unresolved D. Germline V gene data show CDR1 as SGHTA and CDR2 as FQGNSA. V lost 5 bases and J lost 8, with 9 bases in between. The CDR3 extends over 12 amino acids. The CDR3 nucleotides read TGTGCCAGCAGCCGGAGTCTGGAAAAACTGTTTTTT. This encodes CASSRSLEKLFF.

The chain carries TRBV20-1 and TRBJ1-1, with 9 bases fitting TRBD1. Germline loops: CDR1 DFQATT, CDR2 SNEGSKA (reference sequence). The V segment lost 3 bases and the J segment 1 base; nucleotides outside the gene matches: 12. This CDR3 is 17 amino acids long. The CDR3, as DNA: TGCAGTGCTAGTGAGTTAACAGGGGGCAATTGGAACACTGAAGCTTTCTTT. This codes for CSASELTGGNWNTEAFF.

The V call is TRBV5-1, the J call TRBJ2-1, with D possibly being TRBD2 (5 bases). The CDR3 sequence is 14 residues long. V shed 4 bases and J shed 10 bases, with 18 bases lying between them. Germline CDR1 is SGHRS and CDR2 is YFSETQ. CDR3 region: CASSGVLDSGEQFF. CDR3 sequence (DNA): TGCGCCAGCAGCGGCGTACTAGACTCGGGGGAGCAGTTCTTC.

The chain uses TRBV5-6 and TRBJ1-1, with TRBD1 matching over 8 bases. With 6 bases clipped from V and 4 bases from J, the junction kept 11 bases outside the gene matches. The CDR3 contains 15 residues. The germline CDR1 and CDR2 sequences are SGHDT and YYEEEE. The CDR3 sequence: CASTQRGTGPTEAFF. The CDR3, as DNA: TGTGCCAGCACCCAACGGGGGACAGGACCCACTGAAGCTTTCTTT.

This rearrangement joins TRBV4-3 to TRBJ1-2; D perhaps matches TRBD1 (5 bases). This CDR3 region has 14 residues. V lost 0 bases, J lost 4 bases, and 9 bases lay in between. The V gene's germline CDR1 is LGHNA and CDR2 YSLEER. CDR3 loop: CASSQDSGGYGYTF. In DNA form, the CDR3 reads TGCGCCAGCAGCCAAGACTCGGGGGGCTATGGCTACACCTTC.

This chain connects TRBV3-1 (or the pseudogene TRBV3-2) to TRBJ1-5, with 7 bases lining up with TRBD1. J was trimmed by 6 bases and V by 1 base; bases with no gene match: 6. Germline V CDR1 and CDR2: LGHDT, YNNKEL (reference sequence). The CDR3 contains 15 residues. Written as DNA, the CDR3 is TGTGCCAGCAGCCAAGGACAGGGCCATGCTCAGCCCCAGCATTTT. Protein sequence: CASSQGQGHAQPQHF.

The chain employs TRBV20-1 and TRBJ1-2; D possibly corresponds to TRBD1 (5 bases). CDR1 and CDR2 (germline): DFQATT, SNEGSKA (reference sequence). The V and J ends lost 5 bases and 4 bases respectively, with 8 bases between them. The length of the CDR3 is 11 residues. CDR3 DNA: TGCAGTGCTCCAGGGCTCTATGGCTACACCTTC. Translation gives CSAPGLYGYTF.

This clone was detected only once. The chain is built from TRBV7-3 and TRBJ2-1; D uncertain. The CDR3 extends over 15 amino acids. The germline V gene has CDR1 SGHTA and CDR2 FQGTGA. V dropped 7 bases and J dropped 5 bases, with 18 bases sitting between them. The CDR3 DNA is TGTGCCAGCAAAAACAACCCTTTACGCGACAATGAGCAGTTCTTC. This translates into CASKNNPLRDNEQFF.

This sequence joins TRBV4-1 and TRBJ1-2; possible D gene TRBD1, 5 bases. V shed 0 bases and J shed 2 bases, with 10 bases lying between them. Looked up from germline, CDR1 is MGHRA and CDR2 is YSYEKL. The CDR3 runs to 15 residues. The CDR3 is CASSQDQGFNYGYTF. DNA of the CDR3: TGCGCCAGCAGCCAAGATCAGGGTTTCAACTATGGCTACACCTTC.

CDR3 sequence reads: CASSSSGNEQFF. Here the CDR3 DNA reads TGTGCCAGCAGCAGTAGCGGCAATGAGCAGTTCTTC. J is TRBJ2-1 and V is TRBV7-8, with D maybe TRBD2 (6 bases). This CDR3 is 12 amino acids long. The germline V gene has CDR1 SGHVS and CDR2 FQNEAQ. With 5 bases removed from V and 6 bases from J, the gap between germline ends came to 8 bases.

The chain combines TRBV11-3 with TRBJ2-3, with 7 bases lining up with TRBD1. CDR3 length: 14 residues. The trim removed 5 bases at V and 3 bases at J, leaving 5 bases unmatched. The V gene's germline CDR1 is SGHNT and CDR2 YENEEA. The CDR3 loop reads CASSHRQGTDTQYF. CDR3 sequence (DNA): TGTGCCAGCAGCCACCGACAGGGAACAGATACGCAGTATTTT.

V and J are TRBV12-3 or TRBV12-4 and TRBJ1-5, with D hard to call. V gave up 2 bases and J gave up 8 bases, with 7 bases separating them. The CDR3 contains 12 residues. The CDR3 sequence: CASSLPAEPQHF. CDR3 nucleotides: TGTGCCAGCAGTTTACCGGCGGAGCCCCAGCATTTT.

The rearrangement joins TRBV7-3 to TRBJ1-1; weak D call: TRBD1 (6 bases). V was shortened by 4 bases and J by 4 bases, with 13 bases between the two germline ends. Germline values: CDR1 SGHTA, CDR2 FQGTGA. The CDR3 runs to 14 residues. The CDR3 DNA reads TGTGCCAGCAGCTCAGGGGTTTCAGGCACTGAAGCTTTCTTT. Its translation is CASSSGVSGTEAFF. The full variable domain, its missing parts supplied by reference TRBV7-3 and TRBJ1-1, is GAGVSQTPSNKVTEKGKYVELRCDPISGHTALYWYRQSLGQGPEFLIYFQGTGAADDSGLPNDRFFAVRPEGSVSTLKIQRTERGDSAVYLCASSSGVSGTEAFFGQGTRLTVV.